These 14 T cell receptor beta chains came from one sample sequenced in a study of human T cells and chemical hapten exposure. The time point: healthy volunteer bleed at 2 weeks. Total RNA was isolated from whole blood that had not been fractionated. TCRdb re-called the RACE reads with MiXCR, one entry per CDR3 protein. Of roughly 30,000 distinct CDR3 sequences listed, over 7% are singletons. Sequencing was performed on whole blood. The source is a human donor in good health. Some clones in this sample may be carry-over from other donors' samples.

This clonotype showed up many times. The chain recombines TRBV9 with TRBJ2-3, with TRBD1 as a possible D gene (5 bases). The V gene lost 4 bases and the J gene lost 9 bases, with 12 bases spanning the gap. The CDR3 sequence is 12 residues long. From germline, CDR1 is SGDLS and CDR2 YYNGEE. The CDR3 DNA is TGTGCCAGCAGCCGGACAAGTGGGACGCAGTATTTT. Translating gives CASSRTSGTQYF.

In this sample, this clonotype turned up many times. The chain links TRBV6-5 to TRBJ1-2; D not certain. Per the germline V gene, CDR1 is MNHEY and CDR2 is SVGAGI. Trimming took 5 bases from V and 7 from J, leaving 11 bases between them. The CDR3 has 12 residues. CDR3 loop: CASSQDTIGYTF. The CDR3 DNA reads as TGTGCCAGCAGTCAAGACACGATTGGCTACACCTTC.

This clonotype ranks as medium-sized (0.01 to 0.1%). The gene calls are TRBV16 and TRBJ1-1, with D uncertain. V dropped 5 bases and J dropped 1 base, with 17 bases sitting between them. The CDR3 is made up of 16 amino acids. Germline V gene sequence: CDR1 KGHSY, CDR2 FQNENV. The CDR3 protein is CASSTHPGSPNTEAFF. CDR3 sequence (DNA): TGTGCCAGCAGCACCCATCCCGGCAGTCCGAACACTGAAGCTTTCTTT.

The chain combines TRBV2 with TRBJ1-1; D remains ambiguous. The germline CDR1 and CDR2 sequences are SNHLY and FYNNEI. This CDR3 has 12 residues. V lost 5 bases to trimming and J lost 0 bases, with 4 bases between them. The CDR3 DNA reads TGTGCCAGCAGTTTGATGAACACTGAAGCTTTCTTT. It specifies CASSLMNTEAFF.

This clonotype was counted at least ten times. CDR3 region: CASSLDLGDRVYTGELFF. The CDR3 DNA reads as TGTGCCAGCAGCTTAGACCTGGGGGACAGGGTGTACACCGGGGAGCTGTTTTTT. V usage is TRBV7-6 and J usage is TRBJ2-2, with 9 bases that match TRBD1. The CDR3 has 18 amino acids. With 1 base clipped from V and 3 bases from J, the junction kept 9 bases outside the gene matches. Germline CDR1 is SGHVS and CDR2 is FNYEAQ.

In this sample, this clonotype turned up many times. V is TRBV27 and J is TRBJ2-1, with 9 positions matching TRBD1. The CDR3 loop spans 13 amino acids. Germline CDR1 MNHEY, CDR2 SMNVEV (reference sequence). The junction had 5 bases not matched to a gene; V was cut back by 8 bases and J by 6 bases. Here the CDR3 DNA reads TGTGCCAGCGGGACAGGGTCCGTCAATGAGCAGTTCTTC. Amino acid sequence: CASGTGSVNEQFF.

This clonotype was seen only a few times. The chain recombines TRBV12-5 with TRBJ1-1; 8 positions match TRBD1. The trim removed 5 bases at V and 8 bases at J, leaving 7 bases unmatched. The CDR3 totals 13 residues. Germline CDR1 is LGHNT and CDR2 is FRNRAP. CDR3 sequence (DNA): TGTGCTAGTGGTGCAGGCAGGGGGCTCGAAGCTTTCTTT. Protein sequence: CASGAGRGLEAFF.

This clonotype came up many times. The chain combines TRBV19 with TRBJ2-1; maybe TRBD2 (5 bases). The CDR3 runs to 15 residues. Trimming removed 3 bases at V and 2 bases at J, with 11 bases between. Per the germline V gene, CDR1 is LNHDA and CDR2 is SQIVND (reference sequence). CDR3 DNA: TGTGCCAGTAGTATTAGGTGGACTCCCTACAATGAGCAGTTCTTC. Translation gives CASSIRWTPYNEQFF. Variable domain in full (rest from reference TRBV19 and TRBJ2-1): DGGITQSPKYLFRKEGQNVTLSCEQNLNHDAMYWYRQDPGQGLRLIYYSQIVNDFQKGDIAEGYSVSREKKESFPLTVTSAQKNPTAFYLCASSIRWTPYNEQFFGPGTRLTVL.

This sequence joins TRBV10-3 and TRBJ1-1, with 8 bases that match TRBD1. The CDR3 consists of 17 residues. Germline V gene lookup returns CDR1 ENHRY and CDR2 SYGVKD. J was trimmed by 1 base and V by 2 bases; bases with no gene match: 9. This CDR3 is CAISETTHRGGNTEAFF. The DNA of the CDR3 is TGTGCCATCAGTGAGACCACCCACAGGGGGGGGAACACTGAAGCTTTCTTT.

Comment on this clonotype: Just one base apart from a much larger clone, this may be a read error. The chain joins TRBV12-3 or TRBV12-4 to TRBJ1-1; TRBD1 matches 7 bases. The CDR3 totals 13 residues. The V gene end was trimmed by 3 bases and the J gene end by 4 bases; junction bases not matched to a gene: 2. CDR3 bases: TGTGCCAGCAGTTTGAACAGGGGCACTGAAGCTTTCTTT. Its protein product is CASSLNRGTEAFF.

This clonotype appeared a few times. The chain employs TRBV12-3 or TRBV12-4 and TRBJ1-1; D unresolved. This CDR3 comprises 13 residues. The V gene lost 6 bases and the J gene lost 4 bases, with 12 bases spanning the gap. In nucleotides, the CDR3 is TGTGCCAGCAGACCCGACACGGGCACTGAAGCTTTCTTT. Translating gives CASRPDTGTEAFF.

This clonotype was counted many times. This rearrangement joins TRBV18 to TRBJ2-7, with 9 bases aligning to TRBD1. CDR3 length: 15 residues. V dropped 7 bases and J dropped 2; count of bases not matched to a gene: 9. Germline V gene lookup returns CDR1 KGHSH and CDR2 LQKENI. As DNA, the CDR3 is TGTGCCAGCTTCCAAACAGGGGGCGGCCCCTACGAGCAGTACTTC. This sequence encodes CASFQTGGGPYEQYF.

The genes are TRBV5-6 and TRBJ1-2; the D is unclear. This CDR3 region has 15 residues. The germline gives CDR1 SGHDT, CDR2 YYEEEE. The V end was cut by 1 base, the J end by 5 bases, with 15 bases between. CDR3 in DNA: TGTGCCAGCAGCTTGAGCCGGACGGGGTCATATGGCTACACCTTC. Encoded protein: CASSLSRTGSYGYTF.

This clonotype occurred many times. The chain carries TRBV19 and TRBJ1-4, with D perhaps matching TRBD1 (6 bases). This CDR3 has 15 amino acids. Trimming removed 5 bases at V and 8 bases at J, with 18 bases between. Germline values: CDR1 LNHDA, CDR2 SQIVND (reference sequence). CDR3 DNA sequence: TGTGCCAGTAGTCCTCGACGACAGGCCGAGGAAAAACTGTTTTTT. The encoded protein is CASSPRRQAEEKLFF. Filled out from reference TRBV19 and TRBJ1-4, the complete variable domain reads DGGITQSPKYLFRKEGQNVTLSCEQNLNHDAMYWYRQDPGQGLRLIYYSQIVNDFQKGDIAEGYSVSREKKESFPLTVTSAQKNPTAFYLCASSPRRQAEEKLFFGSGTQLSVL.